This TCR beta chain comes out of a study of blood T cell repertoires in COVID-19 (dated by TCRdb to about 2020). As for the study more broadly: Samples covering the acute and convalescent phases of COVID-19 were provided by collaborators in the United States, Italy and Spain. Where available, HLA class I and class II types were taken from metadata supplied by the sample provider and were not determined by assay-based typing. A de-identified subject ID, COVID-19 status, age in years and sex were almost always included in the sample metadata. Samples came from the ongoing ImmuneRACE study (first 160 participants) plus 1,254 subjects from 6 global collaborators. The dataset comprised deeply sampled blood TCRbeta repertoires from subjects exposed to, actively infected with, or recovered from COVID-19. The prospective study material was composed of cDNA or gDNA derived from T cells, B-cell-depleted T cells, or PBMCs. The repertoires were made available in a free public database intended to serve as a resource for research on the immune response to SARS-CoV-2.

The paper as a whole reports these results and caveats: Clinical and demographic metadata were provided uncurated, with the amount varying by source and participant.

Participants in the prospective study were enrolled through a virtual design, were aged about 18 to 90 years, and lived in fewer than 30 United States geographic areas. To assign participants to cohorts, the prospective study relied on clinical history that participants themselves reported in a screening survey and a study questionnaire. Recovered participants in ImmuneRACE Cohort 3 were defined as having two consecutive negative NP/OP PCR tests, clearance from a healthcare professional, or resolution of symptoms. Each participant in the prospective study had whole blood, serum and a nasopharyngeal or oropharyngeal swab collected by mobile phlebotomists. Prospective study participants could optionally give additional blood draws and questionnaires over an approximately two-month period. Before DNA extraction, blood samples from the prospective study were shipped at room temperature or frozen. TCRbeta CDR3 regions were amplified from genomic DNA using the immunoSEQ Assay, a bias-controlled multiplex PCR. The authors' analysis ran thus. The number of nucleated cells in each sample was estimated from the amplification of reference gene primers within the assay. Sequence reads were collapsed and filtered to measure the absolute abundance of every unique TCRbeta CDR3 rearrangement. For each sample, productive Simpson clonality was calculated as the square root of Simpson's diversity index over productive rearrangements. The table was pulled from immuneACCESS by TCRdb, which kept in-frame rearrangements only. Such tables lose some clones; where checked, under half of the loss comes from unresolved V genes, and the rest has no known cause. D and trimming were read from the DNA, whereas the V and J calls and clone size are those reported in that table. Within this sample are 250,000 to 400,000 clones, with more than 90% of them counted one time only. The ten most abundant clones make up approximately 2.5% of the sample.

On this clone: What antigen it recognizes has not been identified. Base qualities are not recorded, but no much larger clone differs from it by a single base.

From the cysteine through the phenylalanine, the CDR3 covers 14 amino acids. The entry retains the CDR3 DNA only, 42 bases that are in frame from base 1. The specimen sequenced was PBMCs or T cells enriched from blood (not recorded which). This sequence uses TRBV12-2 and TRBJ1-2; the table's D call, TRBD1, has no DNA check behind it. TRBV12-2 is a pseudogene segment. This TCR was recovered from a man in his 60s who had recovered from COVID-19. The nucleotides are TGTGCAAGTCGCCTTAGGATAGGGGGCGGCGGCTACACCTTC. It specifies CASRLRIGGGGYTF.